The clone carrying this T cell receptor beta chain was seen many times. The record originates from a study of regulatory T cells in long-lasting Graves disease. The time point: newly diagnosed GD, antithyroid drugs for less than 3 months. Scientists built the TCR library using RNA that was extracted from PBMCs. Construction of TCR beta libraries relied on iRepertoire HTBI primers and on Arm-PCR targeting CDR3 regions. TCRdb redid the calling of the multiplex PCR reads with MiXCR, one entry per CDR3 protein. The repertoire consists of roughly 350,000 distinct CDR3 sequences, with 16% occurring once and the leading ten covering 30%. The CDR3 covers 13 residues. Germline V gives CDR1 MNHEY, CDR2 SMNVEV (reference sequence). The V gene end was trimmed by 7 bases and the J gene end by 2 bases; junction bases not matched to a gene: 4. In addition, the sample was reused for a study of T cells in Graves' hyperthyroidism and ophthalmopathy.

The clonotype comes from a man between 40 and 49 years old with Graves disease. This specimen consisted of peripheral blood mononuclear cells (PBMCs), obtained at new diagnosis, from a patient treated with antithyroid drugs. This chain links TRBV27 with TRBJ1-2, with 7 nucleotides matching TRBD1. CDR3 bases: TGTGCCAGCAAGGACAGGTTAAACTATGGCTACACCTTC. Translating gives CASKDRLNYGYTF.